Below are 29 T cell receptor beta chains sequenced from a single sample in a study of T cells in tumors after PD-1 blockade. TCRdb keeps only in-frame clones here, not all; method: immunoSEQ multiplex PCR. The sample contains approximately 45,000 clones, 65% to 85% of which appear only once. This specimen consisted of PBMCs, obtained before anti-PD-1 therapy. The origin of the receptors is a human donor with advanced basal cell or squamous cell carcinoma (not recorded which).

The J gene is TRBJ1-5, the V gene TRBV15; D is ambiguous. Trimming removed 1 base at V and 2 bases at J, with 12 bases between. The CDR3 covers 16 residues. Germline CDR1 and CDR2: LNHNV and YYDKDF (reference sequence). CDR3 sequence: CATSRGGSRRNQPQHF. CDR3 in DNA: TGTGCCACCAGCAGAGGAGGCAGTCGACGCAATCAGCCCCAGCATTTT.

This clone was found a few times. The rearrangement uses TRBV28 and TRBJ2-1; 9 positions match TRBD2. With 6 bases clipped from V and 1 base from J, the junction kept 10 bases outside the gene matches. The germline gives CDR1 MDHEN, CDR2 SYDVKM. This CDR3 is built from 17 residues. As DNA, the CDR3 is TGTGCCAGCAGCGAGACTAGCGGCCTAAATTCCTACAATGAGCAGTTCTTC. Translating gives CASSETSGLNSYNEQFF.

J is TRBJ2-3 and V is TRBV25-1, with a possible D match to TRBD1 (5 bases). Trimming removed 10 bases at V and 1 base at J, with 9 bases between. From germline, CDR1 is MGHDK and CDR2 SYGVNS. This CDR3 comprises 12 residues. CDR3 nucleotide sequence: TGTGCCATCCTGACAGGCACAGATACGCAGTATTTT. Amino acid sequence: CAILTGTDTQYF.

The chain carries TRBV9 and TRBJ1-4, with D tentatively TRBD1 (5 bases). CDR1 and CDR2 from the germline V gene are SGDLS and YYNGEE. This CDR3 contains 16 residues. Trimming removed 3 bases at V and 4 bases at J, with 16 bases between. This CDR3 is CASSDTRGPGNEKLFF. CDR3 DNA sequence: TGTGCCAGCAGCGATACGAGGGGTCCGGGTAATGAAAAACTGTTTTTT. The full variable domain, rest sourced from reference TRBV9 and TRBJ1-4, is DSGVTQTPKHLITATGQRVTLRCSPRSGDLSVYWYQQSLDQGLQFLIQYYNGEERAKGNILERFSAQQFPDLHSELNLSSLELGDSALYFCASSDTRGPGNEKLFFGSGTQLSVL.

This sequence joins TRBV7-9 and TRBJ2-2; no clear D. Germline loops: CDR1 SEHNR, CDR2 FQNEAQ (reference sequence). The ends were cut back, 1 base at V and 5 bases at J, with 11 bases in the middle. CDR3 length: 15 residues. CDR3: CASSLVAANTGELFF. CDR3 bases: TGTGCCAGCAGCTTAGTGGCAGCCAATACCGGGGAGCTGTTTTTT.

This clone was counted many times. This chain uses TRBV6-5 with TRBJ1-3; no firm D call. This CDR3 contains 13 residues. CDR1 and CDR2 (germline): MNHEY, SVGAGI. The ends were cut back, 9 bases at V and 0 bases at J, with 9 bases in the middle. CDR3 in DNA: TGTGCCAGTATATTGAACTCTGGAAACACCATATATTTT. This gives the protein CASILNSGNTIYF.

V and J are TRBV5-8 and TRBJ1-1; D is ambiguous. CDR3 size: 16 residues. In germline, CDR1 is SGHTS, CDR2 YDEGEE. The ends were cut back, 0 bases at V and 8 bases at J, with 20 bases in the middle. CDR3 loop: CASSLGGVRGIVEAFF. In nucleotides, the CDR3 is TGTGCCAGCAGCTTGGGCGGGGTGCGAGGGATCGTCGAAGCTTTCTTT.

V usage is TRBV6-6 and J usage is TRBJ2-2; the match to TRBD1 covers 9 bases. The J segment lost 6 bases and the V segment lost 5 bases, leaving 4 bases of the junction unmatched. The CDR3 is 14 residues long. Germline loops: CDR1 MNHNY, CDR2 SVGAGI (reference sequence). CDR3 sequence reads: CASSRTGAAGELFF. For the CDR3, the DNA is TGTGCCAGCAGTCGGACAGGGGCGGCCGGGGAGCTGTTTTTT.

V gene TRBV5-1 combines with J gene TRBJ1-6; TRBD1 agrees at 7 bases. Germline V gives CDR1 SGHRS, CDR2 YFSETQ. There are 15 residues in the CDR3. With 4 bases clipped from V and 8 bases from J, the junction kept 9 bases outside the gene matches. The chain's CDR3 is CASSIRQGVDSPLHF. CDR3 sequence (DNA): TGCGCCAGCAGCATTAGACAGGGCGTGGATTCACCCCTCCACTTT.

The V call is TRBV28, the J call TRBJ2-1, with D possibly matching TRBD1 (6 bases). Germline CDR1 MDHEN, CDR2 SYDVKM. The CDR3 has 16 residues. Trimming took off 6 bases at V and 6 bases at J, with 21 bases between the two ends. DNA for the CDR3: TGTGCCAGCAGCATCAGGGGATCGTCTGCTCGCAATGAGCAGTTCTTC. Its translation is CASSIRGSSARNEQFF.

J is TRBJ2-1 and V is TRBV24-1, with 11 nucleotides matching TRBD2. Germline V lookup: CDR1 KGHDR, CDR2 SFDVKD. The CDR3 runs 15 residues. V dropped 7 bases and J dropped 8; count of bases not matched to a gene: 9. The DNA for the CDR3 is TGTGCCACCAGCCCCATACTAGCGGGAGTCGATGAGCAGTTCTTC. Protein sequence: CATSPILAGVDEQFF.

CDR3 in amino acids: CASSWGTPSSGYTF. The CDR3 DNA sequence: TGTGCCAGCAGCTGGGGGACCCCAAGTAGCGGCTACACCTTC. The chain joins TRBV5-4 to TRBJ1-2, with D possibly TRBD1 on 5 matching bases. V was cut by 3 bases and J by 8 bases, with 17 bases left in between. In germline, CDR1 is SGHNT, CDR2 YYREEE (reference sequence). This CDR3 comprises 14 residues.

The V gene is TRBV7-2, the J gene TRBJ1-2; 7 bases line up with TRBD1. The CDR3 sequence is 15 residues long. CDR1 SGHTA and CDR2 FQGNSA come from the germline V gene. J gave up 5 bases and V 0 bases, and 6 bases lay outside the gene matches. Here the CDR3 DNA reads TGTGCCAGCAGCTTAGCGCAGGACAGGAGGTATGGCTACACCTTC. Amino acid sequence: CASSLAQDRRYGYTF. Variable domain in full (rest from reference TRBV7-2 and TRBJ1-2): GAGVSQSPSNKVTEKGKDVELRCDPISGHTALYWYRQSLGQGLEFLIYFQGNSAPDKSGLPSDRFSAERTGGSVSTLTIQRTQQEDSAVYLCASSLAQDRRYGYTFGSGTRLTVV.

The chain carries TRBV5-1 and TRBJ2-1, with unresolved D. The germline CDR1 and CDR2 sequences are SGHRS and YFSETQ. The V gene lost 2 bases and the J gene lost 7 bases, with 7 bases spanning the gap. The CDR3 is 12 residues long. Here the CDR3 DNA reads TGCGCCAGCAGCTTTAGAGAGAATGAGCAGTTCTTC. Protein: CASSFRENEQFF.

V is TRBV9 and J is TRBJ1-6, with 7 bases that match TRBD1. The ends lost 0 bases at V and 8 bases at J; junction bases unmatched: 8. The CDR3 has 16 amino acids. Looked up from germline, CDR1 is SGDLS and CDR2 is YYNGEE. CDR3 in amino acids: CASSVGGQSSHSPLHF. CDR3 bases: TGTGCCAGCAGCGTAGGGGGACAGAGTAGTCATTCACCCCTCCACTTT.

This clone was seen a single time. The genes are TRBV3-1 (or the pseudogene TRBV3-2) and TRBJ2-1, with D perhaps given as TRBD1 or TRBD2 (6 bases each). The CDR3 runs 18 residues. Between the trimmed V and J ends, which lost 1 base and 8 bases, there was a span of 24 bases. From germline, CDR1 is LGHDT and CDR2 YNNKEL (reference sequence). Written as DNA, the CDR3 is TGTGCCAGCAGCCAAGGAGGGTTCTTGGGGGGCGCGGCTGATGAGCAGTTCTTC. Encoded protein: CASSQGGFLGGAADEQFF.

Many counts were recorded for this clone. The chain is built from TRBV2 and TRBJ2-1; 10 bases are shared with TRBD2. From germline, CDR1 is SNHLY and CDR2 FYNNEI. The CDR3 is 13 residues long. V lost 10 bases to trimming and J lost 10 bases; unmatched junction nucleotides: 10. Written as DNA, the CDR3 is TGTGCCACCCAGCGGGGGGGCCTTAGCGAGCAGTTCTTC. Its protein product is CATQRGGLSEQFF.

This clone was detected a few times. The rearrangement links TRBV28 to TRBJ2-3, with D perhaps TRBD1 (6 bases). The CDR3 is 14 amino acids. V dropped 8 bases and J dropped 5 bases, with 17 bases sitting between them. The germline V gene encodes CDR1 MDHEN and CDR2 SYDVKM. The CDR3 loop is CASLLRGRGDTQYF. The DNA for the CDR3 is TGTGCCAGCCTCCTTAGGGGCAGGGGAGATACGCAGTATTTT.

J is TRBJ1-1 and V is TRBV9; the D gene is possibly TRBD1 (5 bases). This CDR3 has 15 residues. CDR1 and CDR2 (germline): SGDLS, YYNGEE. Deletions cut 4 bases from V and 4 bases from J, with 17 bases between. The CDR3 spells CASSRGWGMATEAFF. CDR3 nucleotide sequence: TGTGCCAGCAGCCGGGGGTGGGGTATGGCCACTGAAGCTTTCTTT.

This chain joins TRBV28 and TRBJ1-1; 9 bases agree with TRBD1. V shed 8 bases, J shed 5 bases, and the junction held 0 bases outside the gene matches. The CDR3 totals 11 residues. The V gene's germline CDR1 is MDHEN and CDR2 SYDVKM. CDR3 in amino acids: CASDRGTEAFF. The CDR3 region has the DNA TGTGCCAGCGACAGGGGGACTGAAGCTTTCTTT.

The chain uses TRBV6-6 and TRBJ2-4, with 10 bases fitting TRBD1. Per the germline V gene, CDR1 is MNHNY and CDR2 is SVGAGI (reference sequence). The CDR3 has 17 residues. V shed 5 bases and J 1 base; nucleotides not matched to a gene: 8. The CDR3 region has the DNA TGTGCCAGCAGTCAGCTGGCGGGACAGGGGGCCAAAAACATTCAGTACTTC. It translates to CASSQLAGQGAKNIQYF.

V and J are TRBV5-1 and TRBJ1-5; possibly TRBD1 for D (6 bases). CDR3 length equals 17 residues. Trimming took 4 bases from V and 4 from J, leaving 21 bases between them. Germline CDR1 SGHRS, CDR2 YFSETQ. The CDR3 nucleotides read TGCGCCAGCAGCCCCAGCTACAGGGATGATCAAAATCAGCCCCAGCATTTT. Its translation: CASSPSYRDDQNQPQHF.

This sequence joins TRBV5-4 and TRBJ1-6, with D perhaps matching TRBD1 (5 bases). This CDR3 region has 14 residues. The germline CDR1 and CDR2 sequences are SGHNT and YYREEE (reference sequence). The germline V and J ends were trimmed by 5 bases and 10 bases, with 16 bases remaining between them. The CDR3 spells CASRSGQGISPLHF. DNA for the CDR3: TGTGCCAGCAGATCCGGACAAGGGATATCACCCCTCCACTTT. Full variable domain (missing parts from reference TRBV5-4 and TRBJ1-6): ETGVTQSPTHLIKTRGQQVTLRCSSQSGHNTVSWYQQALGQGPQFIFQYYREEENGRGNFPPRFSGLQFPNYSSELNVNALELDDSALYLCASRSGQGISPLHFGNGTRLTVT.

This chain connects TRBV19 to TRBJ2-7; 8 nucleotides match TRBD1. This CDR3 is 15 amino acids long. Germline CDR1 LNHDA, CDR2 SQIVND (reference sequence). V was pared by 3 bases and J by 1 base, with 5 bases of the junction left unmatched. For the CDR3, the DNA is TGTGCCAGTAGTATGCAGAGGACAGGGTCCTACGAGCAGTACTTC. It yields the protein CASSMQRTGSYEQYF.

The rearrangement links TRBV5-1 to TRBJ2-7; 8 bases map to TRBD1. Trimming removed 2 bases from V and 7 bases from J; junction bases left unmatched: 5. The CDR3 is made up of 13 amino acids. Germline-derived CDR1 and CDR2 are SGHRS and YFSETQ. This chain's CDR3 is CASSFGQGGEQYF. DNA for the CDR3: TGCGCCAGCAGCTTCGGACAGGGTGGGGAGCAGTACTTC. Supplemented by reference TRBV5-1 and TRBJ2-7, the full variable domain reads KAGVTQTPRYLIKTRGQQVTLSCSPISGHRSVSWYQQTPGQGLQFLFEYFSETQRNKGNFPGRFSGRQFSNSRSEMNVSTLELGDSALYLCASSFGQGGEQYFGPGTRLTVT.

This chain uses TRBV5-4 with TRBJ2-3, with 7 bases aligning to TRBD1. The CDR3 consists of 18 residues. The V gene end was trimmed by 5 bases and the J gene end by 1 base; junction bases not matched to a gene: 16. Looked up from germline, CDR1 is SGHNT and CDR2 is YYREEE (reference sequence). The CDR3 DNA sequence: TGTGCCAGCAGAAAAGGGGGCTTTGTGCAGACTCGCACAGATACGCAGTATTTT. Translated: CASRKGGFVQTRTDTQYF.

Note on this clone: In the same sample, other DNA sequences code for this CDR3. DNA of the CDR3: TGTGCCAGCTCAGGAGGACAGAAGAATCAGCCCCAGCATTTT. Protein product: CASSGGQKNQPQHF. This chain joins TRBV2 and TRBJ1-5, with a possible D match to TRBD1 (6 bases). Looked up from germline, CDR1 is SNHLY and CDR2 is FYNNEI. There are 14 residues in the CDR3. V shed 8 bases and J shed 4 bases, with 15 bases lying between them.

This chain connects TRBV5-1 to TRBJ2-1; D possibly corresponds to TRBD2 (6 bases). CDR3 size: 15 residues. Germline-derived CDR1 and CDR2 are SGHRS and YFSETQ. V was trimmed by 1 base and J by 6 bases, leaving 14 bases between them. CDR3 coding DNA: TGCGCCAGCAGCTTGTTGTACGGGAGTGTCAATGAGCAGTTCTTC. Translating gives CASSLLYGSVNEQFF.

CDR3 sequence reads: CASSLEGQGNIQYF. CDR3 bases: TGCGCCAGCAGCTTGGAGGGACAGGGGAACATTCAGTACTTC. The chain couples TRBV5-1 to TRBJ2-4; TRBD1 matches at 10 bases. The V gene's germline CDR1 is SGHRS and CDR2 YFSETQ. This CDR3 is built from 14 residues. V shed 0 bases, J shed 7 bases, and the junction held 1 base outside the gene matches.